This is a list of T cell receptor beta chains from one sample in a study of OX40 agonist ivuxolimab in advanced cancers. Clones were read by immunoSEQ multiplex PCR, and TCRdb kept only the in-frame ones, dropping some. The sample shows approximately 91,000 clones, 87% of them seen only once. Material: CD4+ or CD8+ T cells sorted from blood, obtained in a trial of the OX40 agonist ivuxolimab. The source is an adult with an advanced solid tumor such as melanoma, head and neck, liver or kidney cancer. The CDR3 runs from the conserved cysteine through the conserved F or W. Each record gives: V gene, J gene, D gene, CDR3 protein, CDR3 DNA. D genes are given only for firm matches.

>TRBV12-5|TRBJ2-1|TRBD1
CASGLPPDRGPFF
TGTGCTAGTGGTTTGCCACCAGACAGGGGACCGTTCTTC
>TRBV7-9|TRBJ2-5|NA
CASSLDGNLETQYF
TGTGCCAGCAGCTTGGACGGAAACTTGGAGACCCAGTACTTC
>TRBV2|TRBJ1-5|NA
CASTGEMDQPQHF
TGTGCCAGCACCGGGGAAATGGATCAGCCCCAGCATTTT
>TRBV9|TRBJ2-7|NA
CASSVEILSEQYF
TGTGCCAGCAGCGTAGAAATCCTTTCCGAGCAGTACTTC
>TRBV7-9|TRBJ1-1|NA
CASSFMGTVTEAFF
TGTGCCAGCAGCTTCATGGGGACGGTTACTGAAGCTTTCTTT
>TRBV10-3|TRBJ2-3|NA
CAISGGQMDTQYF
TGTGCCATCAGTGGGGGGCAAATGGATACGCAGTATTTT
>TRBV4-2|TRBJ2-7|TRBD1
CASSQVGDRGLYEQYF
TGTGCCAGCAGCCAAGTAGGGGACAGGGGGCTGTACGAGCAGTACTTC
>TRBV7-8|TRBJ2-2|NA
CASSLNGGSGAGELFF
TGTGCCAGCAGCTTAAACGGGGGAAGTGGAGCCGGGGAGCTGTTTTTT
>TRBV29-1|TRBJ1-1|NA
CSAGQLPEAFF
TGCAGCGCCGGACAGCTGCCTGAAGCTTTCTTT
>TRBV5-1|TRBJ1-2|NA
CASSPAGGPEGGGYTF
TGCGCCAGCAGCCCCGCCGGGGGGCCTGAGGGAGGAGGCTACACCTTC
>TRBV5-1|TRBJ1-3|NA
CASREDVGNTIYF
TGCGCCAGCAGAGAAGATGTTGGAAACACCATATATTTT
>TRBV9|TRBJ1-1|NA
CASSVDGGNTEAFF
TGTGCCAGCAGCGTCGATGGGGGGAACACTGAAGCTTTCTTT
>TRBV29-1|TRBJ2-1|NA
CSVRGVGRGDNEQFF
TGCAGCGTTAGGGGTGTGGGACGAGGGGACAATGAGCAGTTCTTC
>TRBV15|TRBJ2-7|NA
CATSRGGSGYEQYF
TGTGCCACCAGCAGAGGGGGGTCGGGCTACGAGCAGTACTTC
>TRBV5-8|TRBJ2-3|NA
CASSSLAVVSTDTQYF
TGTGCCAGCAGCTCACTTGCGGTGGTTAGCACAGATACGCAGTATTTT
>TRBV18|TRBJ1-5|TRBD1
CASSPKGAGGTQPQHF
TGTGCCAGCTCACCAAAGGGGGCAGGGGGGACTCAGCCCCAGCATTTT
>TRBV7-2|TRBJ1-2|NA
CASSFNSVYGYTF
TGTGCCAGCAGCTTTAACAGCGTATATGGCTACACCTTC
>TRBV5-5|TRBJ2-2|TRBD1
CASSFRTGSNTGELFF
TGTGCCAGCAGCTTTCGGACAGGGTCGAACACCGGGGAGCTGTTTTTT
>TRBV19|TRBJ1-2|NA
CASMENQGWGYGYTF
TGTGCCAGTATGGAAAATCAGGGTTGGGGCTATGGCTACACCTTC
>TRBV2|TRBJ2-5|NA
CASRRDHAETQYF
TGTGCCAGCAGGAGAGACCACGCCGAGACCCAGTACTTC
>TRBV9|TRBJ1-2|NA
CASSVAAYGYTF
TGTGCCAGCAGCGTAGCGGCCTATGGCTACACCTTC
>TRBV5-4|TRBJ2-6|NA
CASSLGNSGANVLTF
TGTGCCAGCAGCTTGGGAAACTCTGGGGCCAACGTCCTGACTTTC
>TRBV6-1|TRBJ1-5|NA
CASRSPGGMDQPQHF
TGTGCCAGCAGGAGTCCCGGGGGCATGGATCAGCCCCAGCATTTT